This T cell receptor (beta chain) comes out of a study of blood T cell repertoires in COVID-19. Study-wide context: Collection of acute and convalescent COVID-19 samples took place in the United States, Italy and Spain. T cells, B-cell-depleted T cells, or PBMCs provided the cDNA or gDNA that served as material.

CDR1 and CDR2 (germline): SGHAT, FQNNGV. The CDR3 length is 15 residues. Trimming at V came to 4 bases and at J to 2 bases, leaving 6 bases not matched to a gene. This clone has only one observation. The assay was immunoSEQ multiplex PCR, and TCRdb's table has in-frame clones only and misses some. Of about 210,000 clones listed, approximately 86% are singletons. Living in 24 US areas, the participants were between roughly 18 and 90 years of age. Participants in the exposed group had met a COVID-19 case in the 2 weeks before joining the study. Sequencing input: PBMCs or T cells enriched from blood (not recorded which). The source of this sequence is a woman younger than 45 who had been exposed to COVID-19. The chain is built from TRBV11-2 and TRBJ2-3; TRBD1 matches 7 bases. Written as DNA, the CDR3 is TGTGCCAGCAGCTCAACGACAGGGTACACAGATACGCAGTATTTT. Translating it yields CASSSTTGYTDTQYF.